This T cell receptor (beta chain) was captured by sequencing in a study of T cell responses to AZD1222 COVID-19 vaccine. Only in-frame clones appear in the TCRdb table, and some are missing; sequencing was by immunoSEQ multiplex PCR. The table shows 180,000 or so clones, with roughly 91% occurring only once. The CDR3 consists of 15 residues. From germline, CDR1 is SGHNT and CDR2 YYREEE (reference sequence). With 2 bases clipped from V and 2 bases from J, the junction kept 5 bases outside the gene matches. The starting material was peripheral blood, obtained 28 days after the second AZD1222 dose. This chain links TRBV5-4 with TRBJ2-7; 9 bases match TRBD1. The TCR was taken from an adult who received the AZD1222 COVID-19 vaccine. The CDR3 reads CASSFSGTGPYEQYF. CDR3 nucleotides: TGTGCCAGCAGCTTTTCCGGGACAGGGCCCTACGAGCAGTACTTC.